This note documents a single T cell receptor beta chain sequence. Methods used by the authors: Filtering of immunoSEQ junctional sequences could not match full-length read filtering. The data were produced by immunoSEQ multiplex PCR, yet TCRdb's version contains in-frame clones alone and is incomplete. Clonal size and the V and J genes are those of that table, whereas D and trimming came from the DNA. This table holds about 110,000 clones, around 68% found once. Per the germline V gene, CDR1 is SNHLY and CDR2 is FYNNEI. CDR3 length equals 18 residues. V was shortened by 3 bases and J by 2 bases, with 23 bases between the two germline ends. Only Caucasian adults living in Nashville, Tennessee served as donors. The entry originates in a study of shared clonotypes between healthy human individuals.

Sequencing was done on a sample of memory CD8+ T cells sorted from blood. Stated subset: CD45RO+ cells pooled with CCR7-negative TemRA cells. The TCR sequence derives from a woman aged 25 to 45 in good health. The rearrangement joins TRBV2 to TRBJ2-7; D is undetermined. The CDR3 DNA reads as TGTGCCAGCAGTGATCTTCGCCTACAAACGGGCTCCCCCTACGAGCAGTACTTC. This translates into CASSDLRLQTGSPYEQYF. Filled out from reference TRBV2 and TRBJ2-7, the complete variable domain reads EPEVTQTPSHQVTQMGQEVILRCVPISNHLYFYWYRQILGQKVEFLVSFYNNEISEKSEIFDDQFSVERPDGSNFTLKIRSTKLEDSAMYFCASSDLRLQTGSPYEQYFGPGTRLTVT.